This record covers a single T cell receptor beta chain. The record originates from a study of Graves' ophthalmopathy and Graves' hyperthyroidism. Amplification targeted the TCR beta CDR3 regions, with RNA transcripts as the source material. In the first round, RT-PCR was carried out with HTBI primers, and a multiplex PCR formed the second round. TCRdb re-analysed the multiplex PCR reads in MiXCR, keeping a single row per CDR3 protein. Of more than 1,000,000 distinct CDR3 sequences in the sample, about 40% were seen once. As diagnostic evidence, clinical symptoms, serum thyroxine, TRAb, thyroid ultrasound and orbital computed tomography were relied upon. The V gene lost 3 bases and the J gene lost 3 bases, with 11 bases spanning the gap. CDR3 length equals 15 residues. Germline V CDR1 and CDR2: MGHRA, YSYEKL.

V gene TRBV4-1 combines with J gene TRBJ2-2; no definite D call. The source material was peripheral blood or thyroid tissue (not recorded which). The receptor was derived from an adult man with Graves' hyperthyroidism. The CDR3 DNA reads TGCGCCAGCAGCCACGGGTCTTCGTACACCGGGGAGCTGTTTTTT. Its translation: CASSHGSSYTGELFF.